The 13 T cell receptor beta chains below all came from one sample that was sequenced in a study of prognosis after radiotherapy for stage I lung cancer. Using two-round multiplex PCR, the authors amplified TCR beta CDR3 from genomic DNA. The first PCR round targeted every TRBV and TRBJ gene with specific primers. TCRdb called the multiplex PCR reads again in MiXCR, with one record for every CDR3 protein. The table records over 25,000 distinct CDR3 sequences, roughly 50% of them present only once. Sample: PBMCs, taken before or after stereotactic body radiation therapy (not recorded which). These receptors were collected from a donor of 50 years or more with non-small cell lung cancer.

Remarks on this clonotype: With a far larger clone one base away, a read error is the likely cause. The chain joins TRBV6-1 to TRBJ2-7; 8 bases are a match to TRBD2. This CDR3 comprises 11 residues. The J segment lost 12 bases and the V segment lost 6 bases, leaving 7 bases of the junction unmatched. CDR1 is MNHNS, CDR2 SASEGT, per germline. CDR3 nucleotides: TGTGCCAGCAGCCCAGGGACTAGGGGGTACTTC. Amino acid sequence: CASSPGTRGYF.

The J gene is TRBJ2-3, the V gene TRBV5-6; TRBD2 agrees at 7 bases. In germline, CDR1 is SGHDT, CDR2 YYEEEE. V trimming: 1 base; J trimming: 4 bases; junction bases outside the gene matches: 6. The CDR3 spans 15 residues. The CDR3 DNA reads TGTGCCAGCAGCTTGATCGGGGGAGGGGCAGATACGCAGTATTTT. It translates to CASSLIGGGADTQYF.

This clonotype was counted ten times or more. The chain is built from TRBV18 and TRBJ2-3; the D gene is possibly TRBD2 (7 bases). Per the germline V gene, CDR1 is KGHSH and CDR2 is LQKENI. V dropped 6 bases and J dropped 4 bases, with 14 bases sitting between them. This CDR3 is 14 amino acids long. In nucleotides, the CDR3 is TGTGCCAGCTCCCACGGGGGGCTAGCAGATACGCAGTATTTT. Translating it yields CASSHGGLADTQYF.

The V call is TRBV4-2, the J call TRBJ2-7; tentative D call: TRBD1 (5 bases). CDR1 is LGHNA, CDR2 YNFKEQ, per germline. This CDR3 is 14 amino acids long. V was clipped by 6 bases and J by 3 bases, with 15 bases between them. The CDR3 nucleotides read TGTGCCAGCAGTCAGGGTAACTCCGGCTACGAGCAGTACTTC. It is translated as CASSQGNSGYEQYF.

The rearrangement uses TRBV12-3 or TRBV12-4 and TRBJ2-7; D not resolved. The CDR3 sequence is 15 residues long. Trimming left V 6 bases short and J 4 bases short, with 19 bases between. The CDR3, as DNA: TGTGCCAGCAGAGGGTCAATGGGAAATAAGTACGAGCAGTACTTC. Protein sequence: CASRGSMGNKYEQYF.

The CDR3 reads CASSLQGGAGTGELFF. CDR3 bases: TGTGCCAGCAGTCTTCAGGGCGGTGCGGGCACCGGGGAGCTGTTTTTT. This chain uses TRBV28 with TRBJ2-2; D may match TRBD1 or TRBD2 (5 bases each). Germline V gene data show CDR1 as MDHEN and CDR2 as SYDVKM. The CDR3 contains 16 residues. V dropped 5 bases and J dropped 4 bases, with 17 bases sitting between them. Full variable domain (remainder filled in from reference TRBV28 and TRBJ2-2): DVKVTQSSRYLVKRTGEKVFLECVQDMDHENMFWYRQDPGLGLRLIYFSYDVKMKEKGDIPEGYSVSREKKERFSLILESASTNQTSMYLCASSLQGGAGTGELFFGEGSRLTVL.

This clonotype was seen repeatedly, ten times or more. A read error may explain this, as a much larger clone is one base away. This sequence joins TRBV6-2 or TRBV6-3 and TRBJ2-1; D is ambiguous. The V and J ends lost 10 bases and 6 bases respectively, with 16 bases between them. The CDR3 spans 13 residues. Germline V gene sequence: CDR1 MNHEY, CDR2 SVGEGT. The chain's CDR3 is CAILWVPGNEQFF. CDR3 bases: TGTGCCATCCTCTGGGTCCCGGGCAATGAGCAGTTCTTC.

Remarks on this clonotype: This may come from a read error, since a much larger clone is one base off. This chain's CDR3 is CASSLSPTWVGDTIYF. The CDR3 bases are TGTGCCAGCAGTTTGTCTCCGACATGGGTTGGAGACACCATATATTTT. The chain uses TRBV27 and TRBJ1-3; D is unclear. Looked up from germline, CDR1 is MNHEY and CDR2 is SMNVEV (reference sequence). This CDR3 region has 16 residues.

The rearrangement links TRBV6-5 to TRBJ1-1; D is uncertain. Germline CDR1 MNHEY, CDR2 SVGAGI. This CDR3 comprises 17 residues. V was trimmed by 2 bases and J by 2 bases, leaving 18 bases between them. CDR3 sequence (DNA): TGTGCCAGCAGTTACGCCTTCATGGGAGACTTCAACACTGAAGCTTTCTTT. This codes for CASSYAFMGDFNTEAFF.

Only a few counts were recorded for this clonotype. A much bigger clone sits one base away, suggesting this may be a read error. The genes are TRBV10-3 and TRBJ2-3; 12 bases align to TRBD2. Germline CDR1 and CDR2: ENHRY and SYGVKD. This CDR3 has 15 amino acids. The ends lost 10 bases at V and 5 bases at J; junction bases unmatched: 10. CDR3 coding DNA: TGTGCCACCTCAGCTAGCGGGGGGGCCGAAGATACGCAGTATTTT. It translates to CATSASGGAEDTQYF.

Relative to its sample, this clonotype is medium-sized (0.01 to 0.1%). Sequence at one end of the junction differs from germline and may be a read error. The chain recombines TRBV11-2 with TRBJ2-2; either TRBD1 or TRBD2 may fit D (5 bases each). Germline CDR1 reads SGHAT; CDR2 reads FQNNGV. The CDR3 is made up of 19 amino acids. CDR3 nucleotides: TGTGCCAGCAGCCTAGAGGGCGCGGCAGGGATTGTTCGCACCGGGGAGCTGTTTTTT. Protein product: CASSLEGAAGIVRTGELFF.

In the case of this clonotype: The CDR3 carries no conserved terminal phenylalanine or tryptophan, so it likely arises from a read error. The chain links TRBV2 to TRBJ1-1, with D maybe TRBD1 (5 bases). The CDR3 contains 15 residues. Germline V CDR1 and CDR2: SNHLY, FYNNEI. The ends were cut back, 6 bases at V and 0 bases at J, with 14 bases in the middle. CDR3: CASRRLAGLNTEAFL. The CDR3 coding sequence is TGTGCCAGCAGAAGACTTGCGGGACTGAACACTGAAGCTTTCCTT.

There are a few counts of this clonotype. This may be a read error: a much more frequent sequence differs by one nucleotide. The CDR3, as DNA: TGCAGTGCTATCTTAACCCAAGAGACCCAGTACTTC. Translation: CSAILTQETQYF. The chain employs TRBV20-1 and TRBJ2-5; D unclear. Germline V gene lookup returns CDR1 DFQATT and CDR2 SNEGSKA (reference sequence). Trimming shortened V by 4 bases and J by 1 base, and 7 bases separated the two germline ends. CDR3 size: 12 residues.